The rows below give T cell receptor beta chains drawn from one sample of a study of control samples from healthy donors and cancer patients. Sequenced by immunoSEQ multiplex PCR; TCRdb stores in-frame clones only, minus some. The data hold 120,000 to 150,000 clones, with 90% to 95% observed a single time. What was sequenced was blood. The receptor set was obtained from a middle-aged man in good health. Both conserved end residues are part of each CDR3. The order of the fields is CDR3 length, clone size, D gene, J gene, V gene, CDR3 DNA, CDR3 protein. A D gene is named only where the DNA matches it firmly. Part of the rows lack a size; the others show once, few, many or a class for expanded clones.

cdr3_length: 16; clone_size: -; d_call: -; j_call: TRBJ2-5; v_call: TRBV11-2; cdr3_nt: TGTGCCAGCAGCCAACGACAGGGAGGGGAACAAGAGACCCAGTACTTC; cdr3_aa: CASSQRQGGEQETQYF
cdr3_length: 12; clone_size: once; d_call: TRBD1; j_call: TRBJ1-2; v_call: TRBV2; cdr3_nt: TGTGCCAGCTACAGGGGGCGAGGTGGCTACACCTTC; cdr3_aa: CASYRGRGGYTF
cdr3_length: 15; clone_size: -; d_call: TRBD2; j_call: TRBJ2-3; v_call: TRBV2; cdr3_nt: TGTGCCAGCAGTGGAGGTGCGGGGGGTGCAGATACGCAGTATTTT; cdr3_aa: CASSGGAGGADTQYF
cdr3_length: 14; clone_size: -; d_call: TRBD1; j_call: TRBJ2-5; v_call: TRBV19; cdr3_nt: TGTGCCAGTAGTACTCCGGGACAGGATGGGACCCAGTACTTC; cdr3_aa: CASSTPGQDGTQYF
cdr3_length: 14; clone_size: -; d_call: -; j_call: TRBJ1-3; v_call: TRBV9; cdr3_nt: TGTGCCAGCAGCATGACAGTTACTGGAAACACCATATATTTT; cdr3_aa: CASSMTVTGNTIYF
cdr3_length: 16; clone_size: -; d_call: TRBD1; j_call: TRBJ1-6; v_call: TRBV27; cdr3_nt: TGTGCCAGCAGTTTAACCCCGGGACAGGGTGGCTCACCCCTCCACTTT; cdr3_aa: CASSLTPGQGGSPLHF
cdr3_length: 17; clone_size: -; d_call: TRBD1; j_call: TRBJ1-6; v_call: TRBV2; cdr3_nt: TGTGCCAGCAACCGGGACAGGGGGAATCTTTATAATTCACCCCTCCACTTT; cdr3_aa: CASNRDRGNLYNSPLHF
cdr3_length: 15; clone_size: -; d_call: -; j_call: TRBJ1-5; v_call: TRBV27; cdr3_nt: TGTGCCAGCAGTTTAAGGGGTCATAGCAATCAGCCCCAGCATTTT; cdr3_aa: CASSLRGHSNQPQHF
cdr3_length: 11; clone_size: -; d_call: -; j_call: TRBJ1-2; v_call: TRBV29-1; cdr3_nt: TGCAGCGTTGCAGGGTCGGATGGCTACACCTTC; cdr3_aa: CSVAGSDGYTF
cdr3_length: 14; clone_size: -; d_call: -; j_call: TRBJ2-1; v_call: TRBV5-6; cdr3_nt: TGTGCCAGCAGCTTTATAACGGTGAACAATGAGCAGTTCTTC; cdr3_aa: CASSFITVNNEQFF
cdr3_length: 15; clone_size: -; d_call: -; j_call: TRBJ1-6; v_call: TRBV27; cdr3_nt: TGTGCCAGCAGTTATCAGGGTTGGAATAATTCACCCCTCCACTTT; cdr3_aa: CASSYQGWNNSPLHF
cdr3_length: 13; clone_size: -; d_call: -; j_call: TRBJ2-7; v_call: TRBV27; cdr3_nt: TGTGCCAGCAGTTTATGGCAGAACTACGAGCAGTACTTC; cdr3_aa: CASSLWQNYEQYF
cdr3_length: 13; clone_size: -; d_call: -; j_call: TRBJ1-4; v_call: TRBV9; cdr3_nt: TGTGCCAGCAGCGTAGGACAGGAGGAAAAACTGTTTTTT; cdr3_aa: CASSVGQEEKLFF
cdr3_length: 15; clone_size: -; d_call: -; j_call: TRBJ2-6; v_call: TRBV9; cdr3_nt: TGTGCCAGCAGCGGACAATGGGGGGAGGCCAACGTCCTGACTTTC; cdr3_aa: CASSGQWGEANVLTF
cdr3_length: 17; clone_size: -; d_call: TRBD2; j_call: TRBJ2-3; v_call: TRBV7-9; cdr3_nt: TGTGCCAGCAGCTTTTCGAGGGTAGCGGGAGGCACAGATACGCAGTATTTT; cdr3_aa: CASSFSRVAGGTDTQYF
cdr3_length: 12; clone_size: -; d_call: -; j_call: TRBJ1-1; v_call: TRBV2; cdr3_nt: TGTGCCAGCAGTGAATCGGCCAGAAAAGCTTTCTTT; cdr3_aa: CASSESARKAFF
cdr3_length: 14; clone_size: -; d_call: -; j_call: TRBJ1-1; v_call: TRBV5-1; cdr3_nt: TGCGCCAGTCAGATGGGACAACCTGGGGTTGAAGCTTTCTTT; cdr3_aa: CASQMGQPGVEAFF
cdr3_length: 19; clone_size: -; d_call: TRBD2; j_call: TRBJ2-1; v_call: TRBV10-2; cdr3_nt: TGCGCCAGCAGTGAGTCCGGGACTAGCGGGACCGAAATCCACAATGAGCAGTTCTTC; cdr3_aa: CASSESGTSGTEIHNEQFF
cdr3_length: 12; clone_size: once; d_call: TRBD2; j_call: TRBJ2-3; v_call: TRBV24-1; cdr3_nt: TGTGCCACGAGCGGGAGGACAGATACGCAGTATTTT; cdr3_aa: CATSGRTDTQYF
cdr3_length: 12; clone_size: -; d_call: -; j_call: TRBJ2-5; v_call: TRBV12-3/TRBV12-4; cdr3_nt: TGTGCCAGCAGTTTCGTTTTGCAGACCCAGTACTTC; cdr3_aa: CASSFVLQTQYF
cdr3_length: 11; clone_size: -; d_call: TRBD1; j_call: TRBJ2-7; v_call: TRBV12-3/TRBV12-4; cdr3_nt: TGTGCCAGCGGAGACAGGGGCGAGCAGTACTTC; cdr3_aa: CASGDRGEQYF
cdr3_length: 13; clone_size: -; d_call: -; j_call: TRBJ1-1; v_call: TRBV28; cdr3_nt: TGTGCCAGCAGTTTATCGGGAAACACTGAAGCTTTCTTT; cdr3_aa: CASSLSGNTEAFF
cdr3_length: 17; clone_size: -; d_call: -; j_call: TRBJ2-2; v_call: TRBV4-1; cdr3_nt: TGCGCCAGCAGCCAAGGTCCTCGGACGCTCTACGGCGGGGAGCTGTTTTTT; cdr3_aa: CASSQGPRTLYGGELFF
cdr3_length: 13; clone_size: few; d_call: -; j_call: TRBJ1-1; v_call: TRBV7-2; cdr3_nt: TGTGCCAGATCGCGTAGGGTAGACACTGAAGCTTTCTTT; cdr3_aa: CARSRRVDTEAFF
cdr3_length: 16; clone_size: -; d_call: -; j_call: TRBJ1-5; v_call: TRBV6-2/TRBV6-3; cdr3_nt: TGTGCCAGCAGTTGGGATCTTATAACAATTGATCAGCCCCAGCATTTT; cdr3_aa: CASSWDLITIDQPQHF
cdr3_length: 17; clone_size: -; d_call: TRBD2; j_call: TRBJ2-2; v_call: TRBV5-1; cdr3_nt: TGCGCCAGCAGCCCCCTAGCGGGGGGGTTGAACACCGGGGAGCTGTTTTTT; cdr3_aa: CASSPLAGGLNTGELFF
cdr3_length: 18; clone_size: -; d_call: TRBD1; j_call: TRBJ1-1; v_call: TRBV7-3; cdr3_nt: TGTGCCAGCAGCTTAAACCAAAGATCGGGACAGGGAAACGCTGAAGCTTTCTTT; cdr3_aa: CASSLNQRSGQGNAEAFF
cdr3_length: 21; clone_size: -; d_call: TRBD2; j_call: TRBJ2-2; v_call: TRBV3-1/TRBV3-2; cdr3_nt: TGTGCCAGCAGCCAAGCAAGAAGGGGACTAGCGGGTATGTGGAACACCGGGGAGCTGTTTTTT; cdr3_aa: CASSQARRGLAGMWNTGELFF
cdr3_length: 14; clone_size: -; d_call: TRBD1; j_call: TRBJ1-2; v_call: TRBV7-9; cdr3_nt: TGTGCCAGCAGCTTGACAGGGGATTTTATTGGCTACACCTTC; cdr3_aa: CASSLTGDFIGYTF
cdr3_length: 13; clone_size: -; d_call: -; j_call: TRBJ2-7; v_call: TRBV18; cdr3_nt: TGTGCCAGCTCACAAAACAGGGAAAGCGAGCAGTACTTC; cdr3_aa: CASSQNRESEQYF